Reported below is one TCR beta chain. Its antigen is unknown. The data were taken from a study of brain T cells in children with intractable seizures. Regarding the study as a whole: Absence of clones before surgery may stem from lower sequencing depth.

Here immunoSEQ multiplex PCR was the method, and the copy in TCRdb shows in-frame clones only, minus some. The sample shows about 76,000 clones, more than 85% of them seen only once. Sequencing was limited to surgery cases with top T cell transcript signatures in brain tissue. Germline lookup yields CDR1 SEHNR and CDR2 FQNEAQ (reference sequence). CDR3 length equals 16 residues. Trimming cost V 4 bases and J 3 bases; bases outside gene matches: 8. The material sequenced was peripheral blood, taken at surgery. The clonotype comes from a boy under two years old with tuberous sclerosis and intractable seizures. The chain is built from TRBV7-9 and TRBJ2-5, with 10 nucleotides matching TRBD2. Here the CDR3 reads CASSSPTSGAEETQYF. For the CDR3, the DNA is TGTGCCAGCAGCTCGCCAACTAGCGGGGCTGAAGAGACCCAGTACTTC.